The clone carrying this TCR beta chain occurred a few times. This entry belongs to a study of T cells in Graves' hyperthyroidism and ophthalmopathy. Amplification of TCR beta CDR3 regions was performed using RNA transcripts as template. An initial round of RT-PCR targeting the TCR CDR3 relied on the HTBI primer set. TCRdb called the multiplex PCR reads again in MiXCR, with one record for every CDR3 protein. The sample lists under 300,000 distinct CDR3 sequences, roughly 15% occurring once. The diagnostic basis comprised clinical symptoms, serum thyroxine and TRAb, thyroid ultrasound and orbital computed tomography. The TCR comes from a woman aged 45 to 65 with Graves' hyperthyroidism that later progressed to Graves' ophthalmopathy. The sample consisted of blood.

The CDR3 sequence is CSVRSGSTYNEQFF. DNA for the CDR3: TGCAGCGTTCGGAGCGGTTCCACCTACAATGAGCAGTTCTTC. The gene calls are TRBV29-1 and TRBJ2-1; the D gene is possibly TRBD2 (5 bases). Looked up from germline, CDR1 is SQVTM and CDR2 is ANQGSEA. This CDR3 has 14 amino acids. V was trimmed by 5 bases and J by 2 bases, leaving 13 bases between them.